These T cell receptor beta chains were read from a single sample in a study of neurological immune-mediated disorders. MiXCR, run by TCRdb on the 5' RACE reads, gives a single entry per CDR3 protein. The data hold around 23,000 distinct CDR3 sequences, with over 10% observed a single time. Sequencing used PBMCs. These receptors all stem from a woman aged 40 to 50 with HTLV-1-associated myelopathy (HAM/TSP). Each CDR3 is given with its conserved first and last residue. Fields, in order: clone size, D gene, V gene, J gene, CDR3 DNA, CDR3 protein. D genes are given only for firm matches. Clone size is stated in some rows and not others, as once, few, many or a class when expanded.

abundance: many
d_gene: -
v_gene: TRBV5-1
j_gene: TRBJ1-1
CDR3nt: TGCGCCAGCAGCGATGGACGGGGTTTCACTGAAGCTTTCTTT
CDR3aa: CASSDGRGFTEAFF

abundance: many
d_gene: -
v_gene: TRBV4-1
j_gene: TRBJ2-7
CDR3nt: TGCGCCAGCAGCCAACCGGGAATCTCCTACGAGCAGTACTTC
CDR3aa: CASSQPGISYEQYF

abundance: many
d_gene: -
v_gene: TRBV5-1
j_gene: TRBJ1-1
CDR3nt: TGCGCCAGCAGCTTGGACATCCCGAGGAACACTGAAGCTTTCTTT
CDR3aa: CASSLDIPRNTEAFF

abundance: many
d_gene: TRBD2
v_gene: TRBV10-3
j_gene: TRBJ2-1
CDR3nt: TGTGCCAACCGGGGGGGGGCTGGTGAGCAGTTCTTC
CDR3aa: CANRGGAGEQFF

abundance: many
d_gene: -
v_gene: TRBV24-1
j_gene: TRBJ2-7
CDR3nt: TGTGCCACGAAGCGAGGAGCCCACCGACGTAGGGCTCACGAGCAGTACTTC
CDR3aa: CATKRGAHRRRAHEQYF

abundance: many
d_gene: -
v_gene: TRBV20-1
j_gene: TRBJ2-3
CDR3nt: TGCAGTGCTAGAATGGAGGGGTGGGGCACAGATACGCAGTATTTT
CDR3aa: CSARMEGWGTDTQYF

abundance: many
d_gene: TRBD1
v_gene: TRBV29-1
j_gene: TRBJ2-7
CDR3nt: TGCAGCGTTGAGACAGGGGGCTTCGAGCAGTACTTC
CDR3aa: CSVETGGFEQYF

abundance: many
d_gene: -
v_gene: TRBV14
j_gene: TRBJ1-2
CDR3nt: TGTGCCAGCAGCGCTAGGGGACCGAACTATGGCTACACCTTC
CDR3aa: CASSARGPNYGYTF

abundance: many
d_gene: -
v_gene: TRBV27
j_gene: TRBJ1-2
CDR3nt: TGTGCCAGCCTCCGGAGTCCCTTTCTCTACACCTTC
CDR3aa: CASLRSPFLYTF

abundance: many
d_gene: TRBD1
v_gene: TRBV28
j_gene: TRBJ2-3
CDR3nt: TGTGCCAGCAGTTCGCTCTCGGGGGGGGGACAGGGGGCGCGCACAGATACGCAGTATTTT
CDR3aa: CASSSLSGGGQGARTDTQYF

abundance: many
d_gene: -
v_gene: TRBV9
j_gene: TRBJ2-2
CDR3nt: TGTGCCAGCAGCGGCAACACCGGGGAGCTGTTTTTT
CDR3aa: CASSGNTGELFF

abundance: many
d_gene: -
v_gene: TRBV20-1
j_gene: TRBJ1-2
CDR3nt: TGCAGTGCTATCCGGGGCGCGGGAGTGGGGAACTATGGCTACACCTTC
CDR3aa: CSAIRGAGVGNYGYTF

abundance: -
d_gene: -
v_gene: TRBV6-5
j_gene: TRBJ1-5
CDR3nt: TGTGCCAGCAGTGCGCAGGGGAATCGGCCCCAGTATTTC
CDR3aa: CASSAQGNRPQYF

abundance: many
d_gene: -
v_gene: TRBV12-3/TRBV12-4
j_gene: TRBJ1-5
CDR3nt: TGTGCCAGCAGCCAACAGGTTCTTAGCAATCAGCCCCAGCATTTT
CDR3aa: CASSQQVLSNQPQHF

abundance: many
d_gene: TRBD2
v_gene: TRBV6-5
j_gene: TRBJ2-7
CDR3nt: TGTGCCAGCAGTTATCTAGCGGGGGGGGGCGAGCAGTACTTC
CDR3aa: CASSYLAGGGEQYF

abundance: medium-sized
d_gene: -
v_gene: TRBV7-9
j_gene: TRBJ1-4
CDR3nt: TGTGCCAGCAGCTTTGGGGCAACTAATGAAAAACTGTTTTTT
CDR3aa: CASSFGATNEKLFF

abundance: many
d_gene: TRBD2
v_gene: TRBV6-6
j_gene: TRBJ2-3
CDR3nt: TGTGCCAGCAGAACGGGGGGGTTAAGCACAGATACGCAGTATTTT
CDR3aa: CASRTGGLSTDTQYF

abundance: many
d_gene: -
v_gene: TRBV3-1
j_gene: TRBJ2-2
CDR3nt: TGTGCCAGCAGCCCGAGGACAGTTAACACCGGGGAGCTGTTTTTT
CDR3aa: CASSPRTVNTGELFF

abundance: many
d_gene: TRBD2
v_gene: TRBV3-1
j_gene: TRBJ2-1
CDR3nt: TGTGCCAGCAGTCACCTAGCGGGGGGATTCTCCTACAATGAGCAGTTCTTC
CDR3aa: CASSHLAGGFSYNEQFF

abundance: many
d_gene: -
v_gene: TRBV5-1
j_gene: TRBJ1-1
CDR3nt: TGCGCCAGCAGCTTGGACGGACAGACCCCATTTGAAGCTTTCTTT
CDR3aa: CASSLDGQTPFEAFF

abundance: many
d_gene: TRBD2
v_gene: TRBV7-7
j_gene: TRBJ2-1
CDR3nt: TGTGCCAGCAGCCCCCTTGTGAGCGGGGGGGAGAAGGGGGAGCAGTTCTTC
CDR3aa: CASSPLVSGGEKGEQFF

abundance: many
d_gene: -
v_gene: TRBV7-2
j_gene: TRBJ2-1
CDR3nt: TGTGCCAGCAGCCCAACGGGGGCCCGATATGAGCAGTTCTTC
CDR3aa: CASSPTGARYEQFF

abundance: -
d_gene: TRBD1
v_gene: TRBV5-1
j_gene: TRBJ2-6
CDR3nt: TGCGCCAGCAGCAAGGACAGGGTAGCTGGGGCCAACGTCCTGACTTTC
CDR3aa: CASSKDRVAGANVLTF

abundance: many
d_gene: TRBD1
v_gene: TRBV2
j_gene: TRBJ1-1
CDR3nt: TGTGCCAGCGACAGGGGGAGGACTGAAGCTTTCTTT
CDR3aa: CASDRGRTEAFF

abundance: many
d_gene: -
v_gene: TRBV5-4
j_gene: TRBJ1-1
CDR3nt: TGTGCCAGCAGAAACAAGGCTCTAGGGACTGAAGCTTTCTTT
CDR3aa: CASRNKALGTEAFF

abundance: many
d_gene: TRBD1
v_gene: TRBV6-5
j_gene: TRBJ1-1
CDR3nt: TGTGCCAGCAGTTACTCGACAGGGGGCTCGAACACTGAAGCTTTCTTT
CDR3aa: CASSYSTGGSNTEAFF

abundance: many
d_gene: TRBD1
v_gene: TRBV9
j_gene: TRBJ2-7
CDR3nt: TGTGCCAGCAGCCCACAGACAGGGACGGGCGAGCAGTACTTC
CDR3aa: CASSPQTGTGEQYF

abundance: many
d_gene: TRBD2
v_gene: TRBV20-1
j_gene: TRBJ2-7
CDR3nt: TGCAGTGCCTGGGGGCGGGGGGCGTATGGGGAGCAGTACTTC
CDR3aa: CSAWGRGAYGEQYF

abundance: many
d_gene: -
v_gene: TRBV21-1
j_gene: TRBJ1-3
CDR3nt: TGTGCCAGCAGCAAAGTATGGTCAGGGGTTCCCTCTGGAAACACCATATATTTT
CDR3aa: CASSKVWSGVPSGNTIYF

abundance: many
d_gene: -
v_gene: TRBV7-2
j_gene: TRBJ2-7
CDR3nt: TGTGCCAGCAGCTTAGGTGTAGGCCAGGGAAATCTCGAGCAGTACTTC
CDR3aa: CASSLGVGQGNLEQYF

abundance: many
d_gene: -
v_gene: TRBV6-4
j_gene: TRBJ1-1
CDR3nt: TGTGCCAGCAGTGACGGGGTCGGGGCTGAAGCTTTCTTT
CDR3aa: CASSDGVGAEAFF

abundance: many
d_gene: -
v_gene: TRBV12-3/TRBV12-4
j_gene: TRBJ2-5
CDR3nt: TGTGCCAGCAGTTACCAGGGGGGTCTAGGGACCCAGTACTTC
CDR3aa: CASSYQGGLGTQYF

abundance: many
d_gene: -
v_gene: TRBV7-2
j_gene: TRBJ2-4
CDR3nt: TGTGCCAGCCTTGGGGGTTCCAAAAACATTCAGTACTTC
CDR3aa: CASLGGSKNIQYF

abundance: many
d_gene: -
v_gene: TRBV4-1
j_gene: TRBJ2-1
CDR3nt: TGCGCCAGCAGCCAAGGGGGGGGGCGATACAATGAGCAGTTCTTC
CDR3aa: CASSQGGGRYNEQFF

abundance: many
d_gene: -
v_gene: TRBV29-1
j_gene: TRBJ2-3
CDR3nt: TGCAGCGTTGACGCTGGGGGCACAGATACGCAGTATTTT
CDR3aa: CSVDAGGTDTQYF

abundance: many
d_gene: TRBD1
v_gene: TRBV4-1
j_gene: TRBJ1-5
CDR3nt: TGCGCCAGCAGCCAAACCTTCCCAAGGGGGCCTCAGCCCCAGCATTTT
CDR3aa: CASSQTFPRGPQPQHF

abundance: many
d_gene: -
v_gene: TRBV18
j_gene: TRBJ2-1
CDR3nt: TGTGCCAGCTCACTCGGTGGGGGACTTGACAATGAGCAGTTCTTC
CDR3aa: CASSLGGGLDNEQFF

abundance: many
d_gene: -
v_gene: TRBV2
j_gene: TRBJ2-1
CDR3nt: TGTGCCAGCAGTTCCCCAACTGGTGGAATACAGTTCTTC
CDR3aa: CASSSPTGGIQFF

abundance: -
d_gene: -
v_gene: TRBV2
j_gene: TRBJ2-7
CDR3nt: TGTGCCAGCAGGAAAGACAGCGCCTACGAGCAGTACTTC
CDR3aa: CASRKDSAYEQYF

abundance: large
d_gene: TRBD2
v_gene: TRBV24-1
j_gene: TRBJ2-1
CDR3nt: TGTGCCACCAGTGATCAGAGCGGGGCTTACAATGAGCAGTTCTTC
CDR3aa: CATSDQSGAYNEQFF

abundance: many
d_gene: -
v_gene: TRBV12-3/TRBV12-4
j_gene: TRBJ1-6
CDR3nt: TGTGCCAGCAGTCCTCACAGGGATAATTCACCCCTCCACTTT
CDR3aa: CASSPHRDNSPLHF

abundance: many
d_gene: TRBD2
v_gene: TRBV20-1
j_gene: TRBJ2-2
CDR3nt: TGCAGTGCGGCCACCCAGCGGGGGAACACCGGGGAGCTGTTTTTT
CDR3aa: CSAATQRGNTGELFF

abundance: many
d_gene: -
v_gene: TRBV5-1
j_gene: TRBJ2-1
CDR3nt: TGCGCCAGCAGCCCAAACACCGGGACCGCATCCTACAATGAGCAGTTCTTC
CDR3aa: CASSPNTGTASYNEQFF

abundance: many
d_gene: TRBD1
v_gene: TRBV18
j_gene: TRBJ1-4
CDR3nt: TGTGCCAGCTCACCCTTTACAGGGGGAAATAATGAAAAACTGTTTTTT
CDR3aa: CASSPFTGGNNEKLFF

abundance: many
d_gene: TRBD2
v_gene: TRBV5-1
j_gene: TRBJ2-1
CDR3nt: TGCGCCAGCAGCTTCAGCGGGGGCTTTTCCTACAATGAGCAGTTCTTC
CDR3aa: CASSFSGGFSYNEQFF

abundance: few
d_gene: -
v_gene: TRBV11-2
j_gene: TRBJ1-4
CDR3nt: TGTGCCAGCAGCTTGCCGGGACGGGGTGAAAAACTGTTTTTT
CDR3aa: CASSLPGRGEKLFF

abundance: medium-sized
d_gene: TRBD2
v_gene: TRBV11-2
j_gene: TRBJ2-5
CDR3nt: TGTGCCAGCAGCCCGGGACTAGCGGGACCAGAGACCCAGTACTTC
CDR3aa: CASSPGLAGPETQYF

abundance: many
d_gene: -
v_gene: TRBV6-2/TRBV6-3
j_gene: TRBJ1-5
CDR3nt: TGTGCCAGCACCCTGGACCGTCGCAATCAGCCCCAGCATTTT
CDR3aa: CASTLDRRNQPQHF

abundance: many
d_gene: -
v_gene: TRBV10-2
j_gene: TRBJ2-7
CDR3nt: TGCGCCAGCAGTGCATCTCAAACCTACGAGCAGTACTTC
CDR3aa: CASSASQTYEQYF

abundance: medium-sized
d_gene: TRBD1
v_gene: TRBV5-1
j_gene: TRBJ1-5
CDR3nt: TGCGCCAGCAGCTTGGCCGGAGGGGGCGAGGATCAGCCCCAGCATTTT
CDR3aa: CASSLAGGGEDQPQHF

abundance: many
d_gene: -
v_gene: TRBV5-1
j_gene: TRBJ2-6
CDR3nt: TGCGCCAGCAGCGGGCATACCTCTGGGGCCAACGTCCTGACTTTC
CDR3aa: CASSGHTSGANVLTF

abundance: -
d_gene: TRBD2
v_gene: TRBV9
j_gene: TRBJ2-3
CDR3nt: TGTGCCAGCAGCCCCGGGCGGGGGGCGGAGTCTACAGATACGCAGTATTTT
CDR3aa: CASSPGRGAESTDTQYF

abundance: many
d_gene: TRBD2
v_gene: TRBV5-1
j_gene: TRBJ2-7
CDR3nt: TGCGCCAGCAGCTTAGCGGGGGGCTCCTACGAGCAGTACTTC
CDR3aa: CASSLAGGSYEQYF

abundance: -
d_gene: -
v_gene: TRBV24-1
j_gene: TRBJ2-6
CDR3nt: TGTGCCACCAGTTATCAGGACTCTGGAGCCAACGGCCTGACTTTC
CDR3aa: CATSYQDSGANGLTF

abundance: -
d_gene: -
v_gene: TRBV6-6
j_gene: TRBJ1-2
CDR3nt: TGTGCCAGCCCACCGGGACGGTCTAATGGCTACACCTTC
CDR3aa: CASPPGRSNGYTF

abundance: many
d_gene: TRBD2
v_gene: TRBV5-1
j_gene: TRBJ2-2
CDR3nt: TGCGCCAGTAGGGAGGGCCGGAGGAACACCGGGGAGCTGTTTTTT
CDR3aa: CASREGRRNTGELFF